The rows below give T cell receptor beta chains drawn from one sample of a study of T cells in Graves' hyperthyroidism and ophthalmopathy. One entry per CDR3 protein results from TCRdb running MiXCR on the multiplex PCR reads. The sample yields hundreds of thousands of distinct CDR3 sequences, around 39% seen once. The source material was blood. The source of these receptors is a man younger than 35 with Graves' hyperthyroidism. The CDR3 runs from the conserved cysteine through the conserved F or W. A D gene is named only where the DNA matches it firmly. The listing skips clone size in some rows; elsewhere it reads once, few, many or a size class.

clone_size: few; d_call: .; j_call: TRBJ2-7; v_call: TRBV12-3/TRBV12-4; cdr3_nt: TGTGCCAGCAGTATGGACACTCCCTACGAGCAGTACTTC; cdr3_aa: CASSMDTPYEQYF
clone_size: .; d_call: .; j_call: TRBJ2-2; v_call: TRBV12-3/TRBV12-4; cdr3_nt: TGTGCCAGCAGTTTAGAACAGGGGGAGCTGTTTTTT; cdr3_aa: CASSLEQGELFF
clone_size: .; d_call: .; j_call: TRBJ2-7; v_call: TRBV7-9; cdr3_nt: TGTGCCGGCAGTTCGACGCCCTCCTACGAGCAGTACTTC; cdr3_aa: CAGSSTPSYEQYF
clone_size: .; d_call: TRBD1; j_call: TRBJ1-1; v_call: TRBV10-3; cdr3_nt: TGTGCCATCAGTGGGAGGACAGGGGTCGGAACTGAAGCTTTCTTT; cdr3_aa: CAISGRTGVGTEAFF
clone_size: .; d_call: TRBD2; j_call: TRBJ2-2; v_call: TRBV10-2; cdr3_nt: TGCGCCAGCACCCAACCTTCCGGGACTAGCGGCCCCGGGGAGCTGTTTTTT; cdr3_aa: CASTQPSGTSGPGELFF
clone_size: .; d_call: TRBD2; j_call: TRBJ2-7; v_call: TRBV20-1; cdr3_nt: TGCAGTGCTAGAGGGGGACTAGCGGGAGTTGGAGGGGGATACGAGCAGTACTTC; cdr3_aa: CSARGGLAGVGGGYEQYF
clone_size: .; d_call: TRBD1; j_call: TRBJ2-7; v_call: TRBV9; cdr3_nt: TGTGCCAGCGGCACAGGGGGCGAGCAGTACTTC; cdr3_aa: CASGTGGEQYF
clone_size: many; d_call: TRBD2; j_call: TRBJ2-7; v_call: TRBV7-6; cdr3_nt: TGTGCCAGCAGCGCCAGGGGACTAGCGGGAGCCGAGCAGTACTTC; cdr3_aa: CASSARGLAGAEQYF
clone_size: few; d_call: .; j_call: TRBJ1-1; v_call: TRBV7-2; cdr3_nt: TGTGCCAGCAGCCAAGAGGCCGCGAACACTGAAGCTTTCTTT; cdr3_aa: CASSQEAANTEAFF
clone_size: .; d_call: .; j_call: TRBJ1-4; v_call: TRBV20-1; cdr3_nt: TGCAGTGTTAGAGACCCCAGGAGGCATGAAAAACTGTTTTTT; cdr3_aa: CSVRDPRRHEKLFF
clone_size: .; d_call: .; j_call: TRBJ1-3; v_call: TRBV12-3/TRBV12-4; cdr3_nt: TGTGCCAGCAGTCCCGAGTTTTCTGGAAACACCATATATTTT; cdr3_aa: CASSPEFSGNTIYF
clone_size: many; d_call: .; j_call: TRBJ2-7; v_call: TRBV7-3; cdr3_nt: TGTGCCAGCAGCTTAGGAGGTATTGGCTACGAGCAGTACTTC; cdr3_aa: CASSLGGIGYEQYF
clone_size: many; d_call: TRBD2; j_call: TRBJ2-7; v_call: TRBV20-1; cdr3_nt: TGCAGTGCTAGGACTAGCAATAGGTACGAGCAGTACTTC; cdr3_aa: CSARTSNRYEQYF
clone_size: .; d_call: .; j_call: TRBJ2-6; v_call: TRBV10-3; cdr3_nt: TGTGCCATCAGTGAACCGGGACACTCTGGGGCCAACGTCCTGACTTTC; cdr3_aa: CAISEPGHSGANVLTF
clone_size: once; d_call: .; j_call: TRBJ1-5; v_call: TRBV15; cdr3_nt: TGTGCCACCAGCAGTTTAAACAGGCTTAGCAATCAGCCCCAGCATTTT; cdr3_aa: CATSSLNRLSNQPQHF
clone_size: .; d_call: TRBD2; j_call: TRBJ2-5; v_call: TRBV20-1; cdr3_nt: TGCAGTGCTAGTGTTAGCGGGAGTACCCAGTACTTC; cdr3_aa: CSASVSGSTQYF
clone_size: few; d_call: TRBD1; j_call: TRBJ1-1; v_call: TRBV7-9; cdr3_nt: TGTGCCAGCAGCTTAGACCCGGGACAGGGGGTTGGCACTGAAGCTTTCTTT; cdr3_aa: CASSLDPGQGVGTEAFF
clone_size: once; d_call: .; j_call: TRBJ1-3; v_call: TRBV7-3; cdr3_nt: TGTGCCGGCAGCAATAGGATCTCTGGAAACACCATATATTTT; cdr3_aa: CAGSNRISGNTIYF
clone_size: many; d_call: .; j_call: TRBJ1-1; v_call: TRBV5-5; cdr3_nt: TGTGCCAGCAGCCTGAATGAGCGTGAAGCTTTCTTT; cdr3_aa: CASSLNEREAFF
clone_size: .; d_call: .; j_call: TRBJ1-4; v_call: TRBV2; cdr3_nt: TGTGCCAGCAGTGTAGAAATTAATGAAAAACTGTTTTTT; cdr3_aa: CASSVEINEKLFF
clone_size: few; d_call: .; j_call: TRBJ2-7; v_call: TRBV20-1; cdr3_nt: TGCAGTGCTAGAGAAGCGGACGAGCAGTACTTC; cdr3_aa: CSAREADEQYF
clone_size: few; d_call: .; j_call: TRBJ2-3; v_call: TRBV29-1; cdr3_nt: TGCAGCGTATCATCTTTAACAGGGAGCACAGATACGCAGTATTTT; cdr3_aa: CSVSSLTGSTDTQYF
clone_size: few; d_call: TRBD2; j_call: TRBJ2-6; v_call: TRBV2; cdr3_nt: TGTGCCAGCAGTGTTGGACTAGCGGGAGCTGGGGCCAACGTCCTGACTTTC; cdr3_aa: CASSVGLAGAGANVLTF
clone_size: once; d_call: .; j_call: TRBJ2-5; v_call: TRBV15; cdr3_nt: TGTGCCACCAGCGGACCGATCCAAGAGACCCAGTACTTC; cdr3_aa: CATSGPIQETQYF
clone_size: few; d_call: .; j_call: TRBJ2-6; v_call: TRBV7-2; cdr3_nt: TGTACCAGCAGCGACCCGGGACGGCGCGGGGCCAACGTCCTGACTTTC; cdr3_aa: CTSSDPGRRGANVLTF
clone_size: many; d_call: .; j_call: TRBJ2-7; v_call: TRBV24-1; cdr3_nt: TGTGCCACCAGTGATCAAGGAGCCTACGAGCAGTACTTC; cdr3_aa: CATSDQGAYEQYF
clone_size: .; d_call: TRBD2; j_call: TRBJ2-7; v_call: TRBV9; cdr3_nt: TGTGCCAGCTCGTCGGGACTAGCGGGAGTTGGAGAGCAGTACTTC; cdr3_aa: CASSSGLAGVGEQYF
clone_size: .; d_call: .; j_call: TRBJ2-2; v_call: TRBV7-3; cdr3_nt: TGTGCCAGCAGCTTAACTGGAAGGGATAACACCGGGGAGCTGTTTTTT; cdr3_aa: CASSLTGRDNTGELFF
clone_size: many; d_call: TRBD2; j_call: TRBJ2-5; v_call: TRBV7-6; cdr3_nt: TGTGCCAGCAGCCCAGCGGGAGGGACCCAGTACTTC; cdr3_aa: CASSPAGGTQYF
clone_size: .; d_call: .; j_call: TRBJ2-5; v_call: TRBV7-8; cdr3_nt: TGTGCCAGCGTGGAGGGCCGGGGAGAGACCCAGTACTTC; cdr3_aa: CASVEGRGETQYF
clone_size: .; d_call: .; j_call: TRBJ2-7; v_call: TRBV11-2; cdr3_nt: TGTGCCAGCAGCTTGGAAGGCGGGACGGTTTCCTACGAGCAGTACTTC; cdr3_aa: CASSLEGGTVSYEQYF
clone_size: once; d_call: TRBD1; j_call: TRBJ2-7; v_call: TRBV7-9; cdr3_nt: TGTGCCAGCATGGGTACGGGACAGAACGAGCAGTACTTC; cdr3_aa: CASMGTGQNEQYF
clone_size: few; d_call: TRBD2; j_call: TRBJ2-2; v_call: TRBV10-2; cdr3_nt: TGCGCCAGCAGCGGGGATCCCGGGACTAGCGATTCCCCTCACACCGGGGAGCTGTTTTTT; cdr3_aa: CASSGDPGTSDSPHTGELFF
clone_size: many; d_call: .; j_call: TRBJ1-5; v_call: TRBV28; cdr3_nt: TGTGCCAGCAGTCAACAAGGCAGGGGCAATCAGCCCCAGCATTTT; cdr3_aa: CASSQQGRGNQPQHF
clone_size: many; d_call: .; j_call: TRBJ2-6; v_call: TRBV7-9; cdr3_nt: TGTGCCAGCAGTTTCAGGGCCAACGTCCTGACTTTC; cdr3_aa: CASSFRANVLTF
clone_size: many; d_call: .; j_call: TRBJ1-2; v_call: TRBV5-4; cdr3_nt: TGTGCCAGCAGCTCGTCCTATGGCTACACCTTC; cdr3_aa: CASSSSYGYTF
clone_size: .; d_call: TRBD2; j_call: TRBJ2-7; v_call: TRBV7-8; cdr3_nt: TGTGCCAGCAGCCCATCGGGGGGGGGGGCTGAGTTCTTC; cdr3_aa: CASSPSGGGAEFF
clone_size: many; d_call: .; j_call: TRBJ2-7; v_call: TRBV7-9; cdr3_nt: TGTGCCAGCAGCTTATCTGCCGAGCAGTACTTC; cdr3_aa: CASSLSAEQYF
clone_size: few; d_call: TRBD1; j_call: TRBJ2-7; v_call: TRBV7-6; cdr3_nt: TGTGCCAGCAGTTCACCGACAGGGCTAGGCTACGAGCAGTACTTC; cdr3_aa: CASSSPTGLGYEQYF
clone_size: .; d_call: .; j_call: TRBJ2-7; v_call: TRBV7-2; cdr3_nt: TGTGCCAGCAGCCAAGATCCAGGGCTGGGGAACCACGAGCAGTACTTC; cdr3_aa: CASSQDPGLGNHEQYF
clone_size: many; d_call: .; j_call: TRBJ1-5; v_call: TRBV5-1; cdr3_nt: TGTGCCAGTAGTCAGCAGGGTGATCAGCCCCAGCATTTT; cdr3_aa: CASSQQGDQPQHF
clone_size: .; d_call: .; j_call: TRBJ1-1; v_call: TRBV13; cdr3_nt: TGTGCCAGCTCCTCTTACAGGGACGCTGAAGCTTTCTTT; cdr3_aa: CASSSYRDAEAFF
clone_size: .; d_call: TRBD2; j_call: TRBJ2-5; v_call: TRBV6-1; cdr3_nt: TGTGCCAGCAGTGCCCTAGCGGGGGGCACTCAAGAGACCCAGTACTTC; cdr3_aa: CASSALAGGTQETQYF
clone_size: few; d_call: .; j_call: TRBJ1-4; v_call: TRBV19; cdr3_nt: TGTGCCAGTACTACCTCGGACAGATACGGCGAAAAACTGTTTTTT; cdr3_aa: CASTTSDRYGEKLFF